The present T cell receptor beta chain was sequenced within a study of a mutant IDH1 vaccine in newly diagnosed glioma. Study-wide background: With temozolomide cycles, or 4-6 weeks after radiotherapy alone, vaccination was started. General study findings and limits: There were vaccine-induced immune responses in 85% to 95% of the patients.

Profiled with immunoSEQ multiplex PCR; TCRdb holds only in-frame clones, not every one. The table lists 45,000 to 60,000 clones, 88% of them singletons, with 5% to 7% in the top ten. As concerns this clone: What it recognizes is unknown.

This sample's time point: week 35, safety follow-up. The vaccine gave 300 ug of a 20-mer mutant IDH1 peptide subcutaneously per dose. Across weeks 1, 3, 5, 7, 11, 15, 19 and 23, patients received a vaccination each time, eight in all. Trimming took off 4 bases at V and 7 bases at J, with 17 bases between the two ends. The CDR3 spans 15 residues. The germline gives CDR1 SGDLS, CDR2 YYNGEE. This chain joins TRBV9 and TRBJ1-4; tentatively, D is TRBD1 (6 bases). The sample consisted of PBMCs, taken from a glioma patient whose treatment included an IDH1 peptide vaccine. The source is a woman between 40 and 55 years old with glioma. The CDR3 region has the DNA TGTGCCAGCAGCTCGAGGGGTGGACAGATTGAAAAACTGTTTTTT. This encodes CASSSRGGQIEKLFF.